The 29 T cell receptor beta chains given below trace back to one sample, sequenced in a study of control samples from healthy donors and cancer patients. The table came from immunoSEQ multiplex PCR; TCRdb's copy has only in-frame clones and leaves some out. The sample shows some 120,000 clones, less than 95% of them seen only once. Source material: blood. The receptors were gathered from a man aged 30-40 years in good health.

The gene calls are TRBV21-1 and TRBJ2-7; whether TRBD1, the table's D call, matches the DNA was not checked. TRBV21-1 is given as a pseudogene. The CDR3 spans 15 residues. For the CDR3, the DNA is TGTGCCAGCAGGTACGGACAGGGGACGTCCTACGAGCAGTACTTC. Residues: CASRYGQGTSYEQYF.

The CDR3 DNA reads as TGTGCCAGCGGGAGGACAACTAATGAAAAACTGTTTTTT. Translating it yields CASGRTTNEKLFF. V is TRBV6-5 and J is TRBJ1-4; D not certain. The V gene lost 8 bases and the J gene lost 0 bases, with 7 bases spanning the gap. The CDR3 sequence is 13 residues long. CDR1 is MNHEY, CDR2 SVGAGI, per germline.

The chain combines TRBV5-6 with TRBJ2-5, with D uncertain. The germline CDR1 and CDR2 sequences are SGHDT and YYEEEE. There are 14 residues in the CDR3. V gave up 2 bases and J gave up 4 bases, with 12 bases separating them. The CDR3 DNA is TGTGCCAGCAGCTTTAGGGTCGAACTAGAGACCCAGTACTTC. Translating gives CASSFRVELETQYF.

This chain links TRBV4-3 with TRBJ1-6; D is undetermined. The germline CDR1 and CDR2 sequences are LGHNA and YSLEER. This CDR3 is built from 15 residues. Trimming shortened V by 0 bases and J by 6 bases, and 9 bases separated the two germline ends. The DNA of the CDR3 is TGCGCCAGCAGCCAAGAAACGACGGCTAATTCACCCCTCCACTTT. This translates into CASSQETTANSPLHF.

This chain uses TRBV5-1 with TRBJ2-7, with D possibly TRBD1 on 5 matching bases. Trimming removed 5 bases at V and 5 bases at J, with 20 bases between. The CDR3 is 15 residues long. The germline V gene has CDR1 SGHRS and CDR2 YFSETQ. The CDR3 DNA reads as TGCGCCAGCAGTCTAGAGGACACGCCTTTGAACGAGCAGTACTTC. This translates into CASSLEDTPLNEQYF.

The chain has TRBV24-1 and TRBJ2-3; D not certain. The CDR3 loop spans 11 amino acids. CDR1 is KGHDR and CDR2 is SFDVKD in the germline V gene. The germline V and J ends were trimmed by 0 bases and 9 bases, with 3 bases remaining between them. CDR3 DNA: TGTGCCACCAGTGATTTGAACACGCAGTATTTT. It specifies CATSDLNTQYF.

V is TRBV11-3 and J is TRBJ2-3; 8 bases match TRBD2. The length of the CDR3 is 14 residues. J lost 3 bases, V lost 4 bases, and 3 bases had no gene match. Germline V gene lookup returns CDR1 SGHNT and CDR2 YENEEA. CDR3 DNA sequence: TGTGCCAGCAGCTCCGGGGGGGGGACAGATACGCAGTATTTT. Translated: CASSSGGGTDTQYF.

The CDR3 DNA is TGTGCCAGCAGTTTATTTCCGGGCACTGAAGCTTTCTTT. It encodes CASSLFPGTEAFF. V is TRBV27 and J is TRBJ1-1; no definite D call. This CDR3 has 13 amino acids. Germline lookup yields CDR1 MNHEY and CDR2 SMNVEV (reference sequence). Between the trimmed V and J ends, which lost 1 base and 4 bases, there was a span of 7 bases.

The chain has TRBV12-3 or TRBV12-4 and TRBJ2-3; D gene uncertain. The V end was cut by 6 bases, the J end by 6 bases, with 13 bases between. The CDR3 covers 13 residues. In nucleotides, the CDR3 is TGTGCCAGCAGCCCCAAAATCCGGGATACGCAGTATTTT. This sequence encodes CASSPKIRDTQYF.

The chain recombines TRBV7-8 with TRBJ2-1; 8 positions match TRBD2. The CDR3 runs to 16 residues. CDR1 and CDR2 from the germline V gene are SGHVS and FQNEAQ. The V segment lost 1 base and the J segment 7 bases; nucleotides outside the gene matches: 9. The CDR3 is CASSLVEASGFNEQFF. In DNA, the CDR3 is TGTGCCAGCAGCTTAGTTGAGGCTAGCGGGTTTAATGAGCAGTTCTTC.

CDR3 coding DNA: TGTGCCAGCAGGACGACAGAGTACAATGAGCAGTTCTTC. This codes for CASRTTEYNEQFF. The V gene is TRBV2, the J gene TRBJ2-1, with D perhaps TRBD1 (5 bases). The V and J ends lost 6 bases and 4 bases respectively, with 10 bases between them. This CDR3 has 13 residues. The germline gives CDR1 SNHLY, CDR2 FYNNEI.

The rearrangement joins TRBV7-9 to TRBJ2-1; 12 positions agree with TRBD2. V dropped 5 bases and J dropped 2; count of bases not matched to a gene: 25. Germline CDR1 is SEHNR and CDR2 is FQNEAQ (reference sequence). There are 23 residues in the CDR3. The CDR3 nucleotides read TGTGCCAGCAGCAAAACCGGGACTCCACACTATTCCGCTAGCGGGGGGGCCTACAATGAGCAGTTCTTC. It codes for CASSKTGTPHYSASGGAYNEQFF.

V is TRBV27 and J is TRBJ2-7, with TRBD1 identical over 10 bases. Germline trimming cut 4 bases from V and 2 bases from J; bases unmatched to any gene: 8. Per germline, CDR1 MNHEY and CDR2 SMNVEV (reference sequence). CDR3 length equals 16 residues. CDR3 coding DNA: TGTGCCAGCAGTTCCCTCCGGGACAGGGGCCCCTACGAGCAGTACTTC. Translated, it gives CASSSLRDRGPYEQYF.

The rearrangement links TRBV18 to TRBJ2-2, with 8 positions matching TRBD2. Per germline, CDR1 KGHSH and CDR2 LQKENI. The CDR3 contains 17 residues. The V and J ends lost 7 bases and 0 bases, in that order; junction bases with no gene match: 10. The CDR3 here is CASLLGGGPTNTGELFF. The CDR3 DNA sequence: TGTGCCAGCTTACTTGGCGGGGGGCCAACGAACACCGGGGAGCTGTTTTTT.

This chain links TRBV28 with TRBJ1-1, with 9 nucleotides matching TRBD1. CDR1 is MDHEN and CDR2 is SYDVKM in the germline V gene. The CDR3 runs 15 residues. The junction had 5 bases not matched to a gene; V was cut back by 5 bases and J by 1 base. The CDR3 here is CASSAGQGPNTEAFF. The CDR3 DNA is TGTGCCAGCAGTGCCGGACAGGGGCCGAACACTGAAGCTTTCTTT.

The chain employs TRBV30 and TRBJ2-7, with D hard to call. This CDR3 region has 14 residues. The V end was cut by 2 bases, the J end by 2 bases, with 13 bases between. Germline V gene data show CDR1 as GTSNPN and CDR2 as SVGIG (reference sequence). CDR3 sequence: CAWSWSVQTYEQYF. CDR3 nucleotide sequence: TGTGCCTGGAGTTGGTCAGTCCAAACCTACGAGCAGTACTTC.

This rearrangement joins TRBV4-1 to TRBJ2-3; 8 nucleotides line up with TRBD2. V shed 1 base, J shed 2 bases, and the junction held 8 bases outside the gene matches. The CDR3 is 17 amino acids. In germline, CDR1 is MGHRA, CDR2 YSYEKL. Here the CDR3 reads CASSQVRRGADTDTQYF. The CDR3 coding sequence is TGCGCCAGCAGCCAAGTCCGGCGGGGGGCAGACACAGATACGCAGTATTTT.

This clone was counted ten times or more. This chain connects TRBV4-1 to TRBJ1-5, with D possibly matching TRBD1 (5 bases). Trimming removed 3 bases at V and 6 bases at J, with 12 bases between. There are 14 residues in the CDR3. Germline CDR1 MGHRA, CDR2 YSYEKL. Here the CDR3 DNA reads TGCGCCAGCAGCCAGCCCGGGGGTGGTCAGCCCCAGCATTTT. Translating it yields CASSQPGGGQPQHF.

The rearrangement uses TRBV11-2 and TRBJ1-1; D not resolved. Between the trimmed V and J ends, which lost 4 bases and 0 bases, there was a span of 9 bases. The germline V gene encodes CDR1 SGHAT and CDR2 FQNNGV. The CDR3 extends over 14 amino acids. The CDR3 DNA reads as TGTGCCAGCAGCTCCAGGAGGGTGAACACTGAAGCTTTCTTT. This sequence encodes CASSSRRVNTEAFF.

The chain carries TRBV5-1 and TRBJ2-6; D call uncertain. Trimming pared 0 bases from V and 0 bases from J, leaving 4 bases between. CDR1 and CDR2 from the germline V gene are SGHRS and YFSETQ. The CDR3 totals 15 residues. CDR3 DNA sequence: TGCGCCAGCAGCTTGGGGCCCTCTGGGGCCAACGTCCTGACTTTC. As protein: CASSLGPSGANVLTF.

This sequence joins TRBV6-5 and TRBJ1-5; the match to TRBD1 covers 7 bases. Trimming cost V 7 bases and J 4 bases; bases outside gene matches: 10. Germline assignment: CDR1 MNHEY and CDR2 SVGAGI. This CDR3 is 15 amino acids long. Written as DNA, the CDR3 is TGTGCCAGCATCCTTACAGGGGATGTAAATCAGCCCCAGCATTTT. The encoded protein is CASILTGDVNQPQHF.

This chain connects TRBV6-5 to TRBJ1-3, with TRBD1 matching 7 bases. Losses at the gene ends were 7 bases for V and 2 bases for J; bases not matched to a gene: 2. Germline V CDR1 and CDR2: MNHEY, SVGAGI. The CDR3 consists of 13 residues. Written as DNA, the CDR3 is TGTGCCAGCAACACAGGGGCTGGAAACACCATATATTTT. Translating it yields CASNTGAGNTIYF.

The gene calls are TRBV6-2 or TRBV6-3 and TRBJ2-3; D is unclear. The CDR3 loop spans 13 amino acids. Trimming took 4 bases from V and 4 from J, leaving 9 bases between them. The germline gives CDR1 MNHEY, CDR2 SVGEGT. CDR3 sequence: CASSSLVSDTQYF. In nucleotides, the CDR3 is TGTGCCAGCAGTTCCCTAGTCTCAGATACGCAGTATTTT.

The gene calls are TRBV7-9 and TRBJ2-5, with 9 positions matching TRBD1. CDR3 length equals 17 residues. Germline V gene lookup returns CDR1 SEHNR and CDR2 FQNEAQ (reference sequence). J gave up 5 bases and V 5 bases, and 15 bases lay outside the gene matches. In DNA, the CDR3 is TGTGCCAGCAGCCCCGGGACAGGGCGGCGGGTATGGGAGACCCAGTACTTC. Protein: CASSPGTGRRVWETQYF.

About this clone: Different DNA sequences within this sample yield the same CDR3. This chain connects TRBV5-1 to TRBJ2-2; D perhaps matches TRBD2 (5 bases). V lost 4 bases to trimming and J lost 4 bases, with 8 bases between them. The CDR3 has 13 amino acids. Germline-derived CDR1 and CDR2 are SGHRS and YFSETQ. The CDR3 spells CASSLEGTGELFF. In nucleotides, the CDR3 is TGCGCCAGCAGCCTTGAGGGCACCGGGGAGCTGTTTTTT.

CDR3 amino acids: CASRGPIQETQYF. CDR3 nucleotides: TGTGCCAGCAGGGGACCGATCCAAGAGACCCAGTACTTC. V is TRBV12-3 or TRBV12-4 and J is TRBJ2-5; D is perhaps TRBD1 or TRBD2 (5 bases each). CDR3 size: 13 residues. Trimming removed 6 bases at V and 1 base at J, with 9 bases between.

The CDR3 loop reads CASSLGRGYSPLHF. The CDR3 bases are TGTGCCAGCAGCTTAGGCAGGGGGTATTCACCCCTCCACTTT. The chain recombines TRBV7-8 with TRBJ1-6; 7 nucleotides align to TRBD1. V shed 1 base, J shed 8 bases, and the junction held 2 bases outside the gene matches. The length of the CDR3 is 14 residues. Germline CDR1 and CDR2: SGHVS and FQNEAQ.

The gene calls are TRBV21-1 and TRBJ1-3. TRBV21-1 is described as a pseudogene. The CDR3 is 17 amino acids. CDR3 nucleotide sequence: TGTGCCAGCAGCAACCCGGGTAAAGAGGGCTCTGGAAACACCATATATTTT. It is translated as CASSNPGKEGSGNTIYF.

The chain combines TRBV28 with TRBJ1-4, with D possibly TRBD1 on 6 matching bases. The CDR3 consists of 14 residues. Germline CDR1 MDHEN, CDR2 SYDVKM. The V and J ends lost 5 bases and 3 bases respectively, with 10 bases between them. The CDR3 sequence is CASSLGQPNEKLFF. DNA for the CDR3: TGTGCCAGCAGTCTAGGACAGCCTAATGAAAAACTGTTTTTT.